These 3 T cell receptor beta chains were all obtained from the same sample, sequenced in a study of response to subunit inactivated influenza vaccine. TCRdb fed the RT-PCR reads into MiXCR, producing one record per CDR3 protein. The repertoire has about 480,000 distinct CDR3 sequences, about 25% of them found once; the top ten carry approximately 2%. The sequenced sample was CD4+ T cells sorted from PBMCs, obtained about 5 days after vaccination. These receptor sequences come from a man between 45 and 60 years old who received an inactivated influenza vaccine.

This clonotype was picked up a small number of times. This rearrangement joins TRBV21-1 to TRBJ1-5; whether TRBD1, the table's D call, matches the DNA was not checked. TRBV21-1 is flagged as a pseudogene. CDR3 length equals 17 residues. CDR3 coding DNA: TGTGCCAGCAGCAAATGCGGGGACAGGGTGCGGTACCAGCCCCAGCATTTT. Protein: CASSKCGDRVRYQPQHF.

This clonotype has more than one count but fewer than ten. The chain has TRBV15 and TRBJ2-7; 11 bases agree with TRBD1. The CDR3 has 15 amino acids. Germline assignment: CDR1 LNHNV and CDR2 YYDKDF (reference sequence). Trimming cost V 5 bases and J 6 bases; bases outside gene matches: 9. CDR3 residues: CATSPTWTGGVEQYF. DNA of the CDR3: TGTGCCACCAGCCCTACCTGGACAGGGGGCGTCGAGCAGTACTTC.

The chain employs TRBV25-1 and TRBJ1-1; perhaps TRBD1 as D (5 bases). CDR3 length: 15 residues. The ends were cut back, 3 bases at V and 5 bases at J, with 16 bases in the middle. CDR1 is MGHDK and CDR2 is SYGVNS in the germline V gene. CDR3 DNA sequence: TGTGCCAGCAGTGAGGGACTGGGGAGAGAAACTGAAGCTTTCTTT. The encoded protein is CASSEGLGRETEAFF.